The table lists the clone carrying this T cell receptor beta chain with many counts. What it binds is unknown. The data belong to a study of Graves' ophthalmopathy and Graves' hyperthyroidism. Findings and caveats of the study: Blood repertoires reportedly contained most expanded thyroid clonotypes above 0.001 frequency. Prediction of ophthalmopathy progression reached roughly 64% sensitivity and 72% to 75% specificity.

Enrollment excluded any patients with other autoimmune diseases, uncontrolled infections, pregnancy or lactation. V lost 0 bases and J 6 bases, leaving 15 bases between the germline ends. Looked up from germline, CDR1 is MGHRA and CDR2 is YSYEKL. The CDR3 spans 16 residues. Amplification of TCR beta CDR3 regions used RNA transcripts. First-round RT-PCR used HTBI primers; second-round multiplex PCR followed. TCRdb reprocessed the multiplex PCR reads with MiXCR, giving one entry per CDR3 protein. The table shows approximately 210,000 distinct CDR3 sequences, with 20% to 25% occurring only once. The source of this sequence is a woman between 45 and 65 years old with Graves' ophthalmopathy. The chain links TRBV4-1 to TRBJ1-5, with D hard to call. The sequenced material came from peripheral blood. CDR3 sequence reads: CASSQESGPGGQPQHF. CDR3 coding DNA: TGCGCCAGCAGCCAAGAAAGTGGGCCCGGCGGTCAGCCCCAGCATTTT.